The 28 T cell receptor beta chains below all came from one sample that was sequenced in a study of immune cell composition in non-small cell lung cancer. Assay: immunoSEQ multiplex PCR; the TCRdb copy retains only in-frame clones and omits some. The sample shows a few thousand clones, 70% to 80% of them seen only once. Sequences were obtained from lung tumor tissue. The receptors originated from a human donor with non-small cell lung cancer.

The chain recombines TRBV6-1 with TRBJ1-1; unclear D gene. Germline assignment: CDR1 MNHNS and CDR2 SASEGT. The CDR3 is made up of 15 amino acids. The germline V and J ends were trimmed by 2 bases and 0 bases, with 10 bases remaining between them. This chain's CDR3 is CASSENSGMNTEAFF. For the CDR3, the DNA is TGTGCCAGCAGTGAAAATTCGGGGATGAACACTGAAGCTTTCTTT.

The genes are TRBV10-3 and TRBJ2-1, with 10 bases identical to TRBD2. CDR1 and CDR2 (germline): ENHRY, SYGVKD. This CDR3 region has 19 residues. V shed 8 bases, J shed 3 bases, and the junction held 19 bases outside the gene matches. This CDR3 reads CAIDVGGTSGAGFYNEQFF. CDR3 DNA: TGTGCCATCGATGTGGGAGGAACTAGCGGGGCCGGCTTCTACAATGAGCAGTTCTTC.

The chain carries TRBV6-1 and TRBJ1-2; TRBD1 is a possible D gene (5 bases). V lost 4 bases, J lost 0 bases, and 24 bases lay in between. In germline, CDR1 is MNHNS, CDR2 SASEGT. The CDR3 totals 19 residues. CDR3 coding DNA: TGTGCCAGCAGTGTAAATGGTTGGGAGGGGCGCCGCGCTAACTATGGCTACACCTTC. Translation: CASSVNGWEGRRANYGYTF.

The chain recombines TRBV11-2 with TRBJ1-4; D remains unclear. Germline values: CDR1 SGHAT, CDR2 FQNNGV. This CDR3 contains 13 residues. Between the trimmed V and J ends, which lost 4 bases and 4 bases, there was a span of 7 bases. The CDR3 DNA is TGTGCCAGCAGCTCGACTTTTAATGAAAAACTGTTTTTT. The encoded protein is CASSSTFNEKLFF.

J is TRBJ1-2 and V is TRBV5-4, with TRBD1 matching over 7 bases. The CDR3 has 16 residues. The ends lost 2 bases at V and 2 bases at J; junction bases unmatched: 9. Germline V lookup: CDR1 SGHNT, CDR2 YYREEE (reference sequence). CDR3 nucleotides: TGTGCCAGCAGCTTTGACGGGACAGCGCCCAACTATGGCTACACCTTC. This sequence encodes CASSFDGTAPNYGYTF.

V gene TRBV5-1 combines with J gene TRBJ2-7, with a weak D call TRBD2 (7 bases). From germline, CDR1 is SGHRS and CDR2 YFSETQ. With 0 bases removed from V and 7 bases from J, the gap between germline ends came to 17 bases. CDR3 length: 15 amino acids. DNA for the CDR3: TGCGCCAGCAGCTTGGACGTGGGGGGGCATAGAGAGCAGTACTTC. Translated, it gives CASSLDVGGHREQYF. Full variable domain (rest looked up from reference TRBV5-1 and TRBJ2-7): KAGVTQTPRYLIKTRGQQVTLSCSPISGHRSVSWYQQTPGQGLQFLFEYFSETQRNKGNFPGRFSGRQFSNSRSEMNVSTLELGDSALYLCASSLDVGGHREQYFGPGTRLTVT.

V gene TRBV2 combines with J gene TRBJ2-2; a possible D gene is TRBD1 (6 bases). The CDR3 totals 15 residues. V was clipped by 4 bases and J by 6 bases, with 15 bases between them. From germline, CDR1 is SNHLY and CDR2 FYNNEI. This CDR3 reads CASSGTASESGELFF. CDR3 nucleotide sequence: TGTGCCAGCAGTGGGACAGCTTCTGAGTCCGGGGAGCTGTTTTTT.

This clone occurred a few times. The chain employs TRBV2 and TRBJ2-7; D possibly corresponds to TRBD1 (6 bases). Per germline, CDR1 SNHLY and CDR2 FYNNEI. Between the trimmed V and J ends, which lost 6 bases and 6 bases, there was a span of 12 bases. This CDR3 has 12 amino acids. CDR3 coding DNA: TGTGCCAGCAGAACAGGGATCTCCGAGCAGTACTTC. Its protein is CASRTGISEQYF.

The gene calls are TRBV7-2 and TRBJ2-7; D is possibly TRBD1 (6 bases). The CDR3 consists of 13 residues. Trimming removed 3 bases at V and 6 bases at J, with 12 bases between. Germline V gives CDR1 SGHTA, CDR2 FQGNSA. The CDR3 here is CASSFGGASEQYF. The CDR3 DNA follows: TGTGCCAGCAGCTTTGGGGGCGCTAGCGAGCAGTACTTC.

This clone is medium-sized in the sample. This sequence joins TRBV28 and TRBJ1-6; D may be TRBD1 (5 bases). V lost 6 bases and J 6 bases, leaving 9 bases between the germline ends. Looked up from germline, CDR1 is MDHEN and CDR2 is SYDVKM. This CDR3 comprises 13 residues. In nucleotides, the CDR3 is TGTGCCAGCAGCCGGGACTCTAATTCACCCCTCCACTTT. Amino acid sequence: CASSRDSNSPLHF.

The V call is TRBV11-2, the J call TRBJ2-2; 10 bases are shared with TRBD1. This CDR3 contains 16 residues. V shed 4 bases, J shed 4 bases, and the junction held 6 bases outside the gene matches. CDR1 and CDR2 from the germline V gene are SGHAT and FQNNGV. The CDR3 region has the DNA TGTGCCAGCAGCTCATATAGGACAGGGGGCACCGGGGAGCTGTTTTTT. Encoded protein: CASSSYRTGGTGELFF.

The chain recombines TRBV7-2 with TRBJ2-7, with TRBD1 identical over 9 bases. After removal of 5 bases from V and 6 bases from J, the junction contained 14 bases not matched to a gene. The CDR3 is 16 amino acids. Germline V gene sequence: CDR1 SGHTA, CDR2 FQGNSA. The CDR3 DNA reads as TGTGCCAGCAGCGCGATCCACGGACAGGGGATCTCCGAGCAGTACTTC. It codes for CASSAIHGQGISEQYF.

The chain recombines TRBV4-2 with TRBJ1-5; D is unclear. Trimming pared 1 base from V and 2 bases from J, leaving 6 bases between. Germline CDR1 reads LGHNA; CDR2 reads YNFKEQ. The CDR3 consists of 14 residues. The CDR3 sequence: CASSQAGGNQPQHF. The CDR3 nucleotides read TGTGCCAGCAGCCAAGCGGGAGGCAATCAGCCCCAGCATTTT.

The gene calls are TRBV4-3 and TRBJ2-1; 11 nucleotides line up with TRBD2. The ends lost 0 bases at V and 0 bases at J; junction bases unmatched: 7. CDR1 is LGHNA, CDR2 YSLEER, per germline. This CDR3 comprises 19 residues. CDR3 loop: CASSQDQLAGASSYNEQFF. DNA for the CDR3: TGCGCCAGCAGCCAAGATCAACTAGCGGGGGCTAGCTCCTACAATGAGCAGTTCTTC.

The V gene is TRBV9, the J gene TRBJ2-3; TRBD2 agrees at 9 bases. This CDR3 is 16 amino acids long. The germline V gene has CDR1 SGDLS and CDR2 YYNGEE. J was trimmed by 0 bases and V by 4 bases; bases with no gene match: 6. The CDR3 DNA reads as TGTGCCAGCAGCACTAGCGGGTTCGCTAGCACAGATACGCAGTATTTT. This codes for CASSTSGFASTDTQYF.

The chain carries TRBV7-2 and TRBJ2-1, with a possible D match to TRBD2 (7 bases). Germline lookup yields CDR1 SGHTA and CDR2 FQGNSA. Trimming shortened V by 1 base and J by 0 bases, and 19 bases separated the two germline ends. The CDR3 contains 19 residues. The chain's CDR3 is CASSLGSGGGRNSYNEQFF. DNA of the CDR3: TGTGCCAGCAGCTTAGGATCGGGCGGGGGCAGGAACTCCTACAATGAGCAGTTCTTC.

This clone was observed a single time. The CDR3 protein is CASSLWGSGGYNEQFF. CDR3 nucleotide sequence: TGTGCCAGCAGCTTATGGGGAAGCGGGGGGTATAATGAGCAGTTCTTC. The chain uses TRBV11-2 and TRBJ2-1, with TRBD2 matching 9 bases. The CDR3 is 16 residues long. CDR1 and CDR2 from the germline V gene are SGHAT and FQNNGV. Trimming took 2 bases from V and 7 from J; bases not matched to a gene: 9.

V is TRBV9 and J is TRBJ1-4; possible D gene TRBD1, 5 bases. Germline V lookup: CDR1 SGDLS, CDR2 YYNGEE. V was trimmed by 2 bases and J by 6 bases, leaving 11 bases between them. This CDR3 has 14 residues. The CDR3 here is CASSVQGGDEKLFF. Here the CDR3 DNA reads TGTGCCAGCAGCGTGCAGGGAGGGGATGAAAAACTGTTTTTT.

The genes are TRBV11-1 and TRBJ2-2, with TRBD1 matching 7 bases. Germline assignment: CDR1 SGHAT and CDR2 FQDESV (reference sequence). CDR3 length: 15 residues. Trimming cost V 0 bases and J 7 bases; bases outside gene matches: 5. For the CDR3, the DNA is TGTGCCAGCAGCTTAGCCGGGACAGAGTACGGGGAGCTGTTTTTT. Protein sequence: CASSLAGTEYGELFF.

Only one count was recorded for this clone. V usage is TRBV2 and J usage is TRBJ1-6, with 7 bases aligning to TRBD1. Germline V gene lookup returns CDR1 SNHLY and CDR2 FYNNEI. V lost 1 base, J lost 10 bases, and 10 bases stayed unmatched. The length of the CDR3 is 16 residues. The CDR3 nucleotides are TGTGCCAGCAGTGAAGGTGCCAGGGGGACGGGATCACCCCTCCACTTT. As protein: CASSEGARGTGSPLHF.

The rearrangement uses TRBV4-3 and TRBJ2-1, with 10 bases fitting TRBD2. Germline trimming cut 2 bases from V and 9 bases from J; bases unmatched to any gene: 10. The CDR3 is 16 residues long. Germline CDR1 and CDR2: LGHNA and YSLEER. The CDR3 is CASSQPSGRAGIEQFF. The CDR3 bases are TGCGCCAGCAGCCAACCGAGCGGGAGGGCCGGGATTGAGCAGTTCTTC.

The CDR3 coding sequence is TGTGCCAGCAGCCAGGCTACGAACTATGGCTACACCTTC. As protein: CASSQATNYGYTF. The V gene is TRBV2, the J gene TRBJ1-2; the D is unclear. The CDR3 length is 13 residues. The germline V gene encodes CDR1 SNHLY and CDR2 FYNNEI. V lost 6 bases and J 2 bases, leaving 10 bases between the germline ends.

The V gene is TRBV5-5, the J gene TRBJ1-2; TRBD1 matches 8 bases. The CDR3 is made up of 15 amino acids. The germline gives CDR1 SGHKS, CDR2 YYEKEE (reference sequence). Germline trimming cut 0 bases from V and 2 bases from J; bases unmatched to any gene: 3. In DNA, the CDR3 is TGTGCCAGCAGCTTGGCCGGACAGGGAAACTATGGCTACACCTTC. Translated: CASSLAGQGNYGYTF.

This clone was recorded a few times. The V call is TRBV5-1, the J call TRBJ1-6, with 10 bases lining up with TRBD1. This CDR3 comprises 16 residues. Germline-derived CDR1 and CDR2 are SGHRS and YFSETQ. Germline trimming cut 0 bases from V and 8 bases from J; bases unmatched to any gene: 5. CDR3 DNA sequence: TGCGCCAGCAGCTTGGGACAGGGGGCTAATGATTCACCCCTCCACTTT. This encodes CASSLGQGANDSPLHF.

This rearrangement joins TRBV9 to TRBJ1-1; TRBD1 might be the D (5 bases). The CDR3 extends over 13 amino acids. V shed 4 bases and J shed 3 bases, with 10 bases lying between them. Germline loops: CDR1 SGDLS, CDR2 YYNGEE. The CDR3 nucleotides are TGTGCCAGCAGCCCCCGGGGGGACACTGAAGCTTTCTTT. Translating it yields CASSPRGDTEAFF.

CDR3 region: CASRGRDRGQQKLFF. The CDR3, as DNA: TGTGCCAGCAGAGGCCGGGACAGGGGTCAACAAAAACTGTTTTTT. The gene calls are TRBV6-6 and TRBJ1-4, with 10 bases aligning to TRBD1. The germline V gene has CDR1 MNHNY and CDR2 SVGAGI (reference sequence). CDR3 length: 15 residues. The junction had 10 bases not matched to a gene; V was cut back by 6 bases and J by 9 bases.

The chain carries TRBV4-3 and TRBJ2-2; D gene ambiguous. The V end was cut by 5 bases, the J end by 2 bases, with 6 bases between. CDR1 LGHNA and CDR2 YSLEER come from the germline V gene. The CDR3 consists of 13 residues. DNA of the CDR3: TGCGCCAGCAGCGGCAGTAACACCGGGGAGCTGTTTTTT. Protein: CASSGSNTGELFF.

The V and J genes are TRBV6-1 and TRBJ1-1; D gene unclear. This CDR3 has 15 residues. Trimming stripped 9 bases from V and 0 bases from J, with 17 bases between. Germline V gene data show CDR1 as MNHNS and CDR2 as SASEGT. CDR3 amino acids: CASRTANFMNTEAFF. The DNA for the CDR3 is TGTGCCAGTAGGACTGCCAACTTTATGAACACTGAAGCTTTCTTT.